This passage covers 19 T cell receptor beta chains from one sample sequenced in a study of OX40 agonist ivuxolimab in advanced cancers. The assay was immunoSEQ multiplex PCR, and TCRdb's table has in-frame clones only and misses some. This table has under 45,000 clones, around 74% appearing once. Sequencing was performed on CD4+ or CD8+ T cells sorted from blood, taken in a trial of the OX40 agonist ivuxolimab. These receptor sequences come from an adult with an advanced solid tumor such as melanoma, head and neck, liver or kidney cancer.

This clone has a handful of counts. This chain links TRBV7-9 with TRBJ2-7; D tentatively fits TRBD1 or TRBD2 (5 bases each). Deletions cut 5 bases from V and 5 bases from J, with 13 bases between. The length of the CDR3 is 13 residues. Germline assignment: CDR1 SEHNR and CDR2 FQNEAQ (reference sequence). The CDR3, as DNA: TGTGCCAGCAGCCAACCCGGGGCCCACGAGCAGTACTTC. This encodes CASSQPGAHEQYF.

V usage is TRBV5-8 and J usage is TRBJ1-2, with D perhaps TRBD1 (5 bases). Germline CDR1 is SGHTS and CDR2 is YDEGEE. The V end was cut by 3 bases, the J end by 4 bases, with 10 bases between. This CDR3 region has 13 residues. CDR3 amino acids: CASSWGQSYGYTF. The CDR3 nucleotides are TGTGCCAGCAGCTGGGGCCAGAGCTATGGCTACACCTTC.

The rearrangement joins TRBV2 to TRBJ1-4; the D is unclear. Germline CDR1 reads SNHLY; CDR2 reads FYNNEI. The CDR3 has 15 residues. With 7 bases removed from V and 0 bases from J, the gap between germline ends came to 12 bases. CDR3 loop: CASTIRESTNEKLFF. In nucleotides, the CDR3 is TGTGCCAGCACCATTAGGGAGTCAACTAATGAAAAACTGTTTTTT.

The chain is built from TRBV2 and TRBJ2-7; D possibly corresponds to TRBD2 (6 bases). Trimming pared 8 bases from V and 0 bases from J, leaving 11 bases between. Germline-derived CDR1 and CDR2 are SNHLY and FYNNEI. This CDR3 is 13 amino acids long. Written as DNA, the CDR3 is TGTGCCAGCCGGGGGTCGAACTCCTACGAGCAGTACGTC. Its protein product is CASRGSNSYEQYV.

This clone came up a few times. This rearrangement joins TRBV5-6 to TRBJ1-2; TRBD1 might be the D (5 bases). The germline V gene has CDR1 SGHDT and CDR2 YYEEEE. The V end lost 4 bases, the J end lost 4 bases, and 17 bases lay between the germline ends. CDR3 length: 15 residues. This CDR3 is CASSLRERGAYGYTF. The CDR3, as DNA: TGTGCCAGCAGCCTCCGGGAGAGGGGCGCCTATGGCTACACCTTC.

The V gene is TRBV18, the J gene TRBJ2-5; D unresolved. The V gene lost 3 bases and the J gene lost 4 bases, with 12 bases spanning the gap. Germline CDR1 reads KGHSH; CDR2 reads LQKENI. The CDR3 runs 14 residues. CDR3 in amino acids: CASSPSGPSETQYF. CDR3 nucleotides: TGTGCCAGCTCACCCTCCGGACCCTCAGAGACCCAGTACTTC.

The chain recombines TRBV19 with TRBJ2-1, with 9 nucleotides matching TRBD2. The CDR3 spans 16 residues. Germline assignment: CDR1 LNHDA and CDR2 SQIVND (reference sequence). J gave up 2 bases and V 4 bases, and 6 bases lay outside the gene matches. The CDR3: CASSTPSGGTYNEQFF. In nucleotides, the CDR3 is TGTGCCAGTAGTACCCCAAGCGGGGGGACCTACAATGAGCAGTTCTTC. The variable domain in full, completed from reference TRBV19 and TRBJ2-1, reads DGGITQSPKYLFRKEGQNVTLSCEQNLNHDAMYWYRQDPGQGLRLIYYSQIVNDFQKGDIAEGYSVSREKKESFPLTVTSAQKNPTAFYLCASSTPSGGTYNEQFFGPGTRLTVL.

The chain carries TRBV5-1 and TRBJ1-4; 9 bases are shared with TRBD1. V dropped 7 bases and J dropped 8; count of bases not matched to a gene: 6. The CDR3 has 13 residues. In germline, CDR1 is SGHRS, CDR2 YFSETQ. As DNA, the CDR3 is TGCGCCAGCCAACAGGGGGCGGGGGAAAAACTGTTTTTT. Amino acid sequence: CASQQGAGEKLFF.

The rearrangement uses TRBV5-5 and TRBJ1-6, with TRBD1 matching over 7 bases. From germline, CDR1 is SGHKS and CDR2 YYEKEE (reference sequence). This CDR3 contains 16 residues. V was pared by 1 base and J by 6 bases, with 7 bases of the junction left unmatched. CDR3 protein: CASSLYSAGGNSPLHF. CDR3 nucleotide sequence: TGTGCCAGCAGCTTGTACTCTGCAGGGGGTAATTCACCCCTCCACTTT.

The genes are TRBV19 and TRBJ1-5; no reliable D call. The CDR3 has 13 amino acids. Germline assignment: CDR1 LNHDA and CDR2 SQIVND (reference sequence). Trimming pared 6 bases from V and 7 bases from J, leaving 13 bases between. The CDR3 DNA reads TGTGCCAGTAGATGGCAGGTAGGCCAGCCCCAGCATTTT. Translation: CASRWQVGQPQHF.

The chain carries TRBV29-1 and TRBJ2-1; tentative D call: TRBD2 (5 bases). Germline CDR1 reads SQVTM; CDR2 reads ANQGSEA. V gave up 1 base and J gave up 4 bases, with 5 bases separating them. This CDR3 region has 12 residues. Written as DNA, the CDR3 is TGCAGCGTTGAAGTAGCGTACAATGAGCAGTTCTTC. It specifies CSVEVAYNEQFF.

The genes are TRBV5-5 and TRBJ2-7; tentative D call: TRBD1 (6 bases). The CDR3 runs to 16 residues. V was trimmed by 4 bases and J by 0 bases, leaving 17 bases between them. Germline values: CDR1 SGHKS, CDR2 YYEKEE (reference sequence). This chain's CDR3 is CASSQDPAQGSYEQYF. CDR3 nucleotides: TGTGCCAGCAGCCAAGACCCGGCACAGGGCTCCTACGAGCAGTACTTC.

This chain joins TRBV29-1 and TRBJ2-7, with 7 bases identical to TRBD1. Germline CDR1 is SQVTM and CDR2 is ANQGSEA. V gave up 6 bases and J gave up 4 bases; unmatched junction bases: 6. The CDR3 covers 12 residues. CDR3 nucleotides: TGCAGCGTCTCGGCAGGGGGTTACGAGCAGTACGTC. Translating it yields CSVSAGGYEQYV.

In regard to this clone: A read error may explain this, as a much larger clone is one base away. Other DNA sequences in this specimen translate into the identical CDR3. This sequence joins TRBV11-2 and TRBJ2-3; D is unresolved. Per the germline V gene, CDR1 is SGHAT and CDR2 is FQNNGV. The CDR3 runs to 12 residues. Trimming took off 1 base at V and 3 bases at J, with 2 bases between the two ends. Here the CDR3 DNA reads TGTGCCAGCAGCTTAGGAACAGATACGCAGTATTTT. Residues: CASSLGTDTQYF.

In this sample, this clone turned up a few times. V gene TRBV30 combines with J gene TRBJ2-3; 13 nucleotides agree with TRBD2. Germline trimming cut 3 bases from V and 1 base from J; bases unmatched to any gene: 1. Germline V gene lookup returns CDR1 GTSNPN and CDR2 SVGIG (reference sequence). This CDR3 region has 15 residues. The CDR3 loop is CAWRGLAGRTDTQYF. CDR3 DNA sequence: TGTGCCTGGAGGGGACTAGCGGGGCGCACAGATACGCAGTATTTT.

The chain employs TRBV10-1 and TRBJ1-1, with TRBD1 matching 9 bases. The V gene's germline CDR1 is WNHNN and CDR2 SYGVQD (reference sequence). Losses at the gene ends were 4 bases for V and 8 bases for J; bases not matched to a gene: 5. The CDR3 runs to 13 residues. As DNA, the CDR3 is TGCGCCAGCAGTGGGACAGGGGCCGTGGAAGCTTTCTTT. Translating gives CASSGTGAVEAFF.

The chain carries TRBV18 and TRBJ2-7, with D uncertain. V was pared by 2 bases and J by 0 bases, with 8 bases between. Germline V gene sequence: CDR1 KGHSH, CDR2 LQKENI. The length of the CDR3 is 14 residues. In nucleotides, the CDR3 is TGTGCCAGCTCACCAAACGGATTCTCCTACGAGCAGTACTTC. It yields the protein CASSPNGFSYEQYF.

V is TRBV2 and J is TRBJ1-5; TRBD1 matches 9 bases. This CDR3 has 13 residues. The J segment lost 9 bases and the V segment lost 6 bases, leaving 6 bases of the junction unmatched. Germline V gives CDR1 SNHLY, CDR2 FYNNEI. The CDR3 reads CASSRTGATPQHF. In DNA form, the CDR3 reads TGTGCCAGCAGCCGGACAGGGGCGACGCCCCAGCATTTT.

The CDR3, as DNA: TGTGCCAGCAGCAGAGACAAAGGTTTAGGCTACACCTTC. It yields the protein CASSRDKGLGYTF. The chain is built from TRBV9 and TRBJ1-2; no clear D. In germline, CDR1 is SGDLS, CDR2 YYNGEE. V was pared by 4 bases and J by 8 bases, with 15 bases between. The CDR3 length is 13 residues.